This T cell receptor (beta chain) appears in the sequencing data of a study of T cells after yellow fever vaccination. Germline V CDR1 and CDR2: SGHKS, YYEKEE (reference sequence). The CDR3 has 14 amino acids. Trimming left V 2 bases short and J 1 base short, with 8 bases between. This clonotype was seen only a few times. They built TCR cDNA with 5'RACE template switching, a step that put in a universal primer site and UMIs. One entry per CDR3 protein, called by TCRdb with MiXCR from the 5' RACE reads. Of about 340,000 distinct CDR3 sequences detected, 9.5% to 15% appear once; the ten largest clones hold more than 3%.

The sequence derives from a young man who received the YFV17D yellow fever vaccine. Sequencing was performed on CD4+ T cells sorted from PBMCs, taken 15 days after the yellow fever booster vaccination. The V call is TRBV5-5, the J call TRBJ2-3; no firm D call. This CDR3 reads CASSLIAGTDTQYF. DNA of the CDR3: TGTGCCAGCAGCTTAATCGCCGGCACAGATACGCAGTATTTT. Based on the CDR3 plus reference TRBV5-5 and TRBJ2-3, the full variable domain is DAGVTQSPTHLIKTRGQQVTLRCSPISGHKSVSWYQQVLGQGPQFIFQYYEKEERGRGNFPDRFSARQFPNYSSELNVNALLLGDSALYLCASSLIAGTDTQYFGPGTRLTVL.